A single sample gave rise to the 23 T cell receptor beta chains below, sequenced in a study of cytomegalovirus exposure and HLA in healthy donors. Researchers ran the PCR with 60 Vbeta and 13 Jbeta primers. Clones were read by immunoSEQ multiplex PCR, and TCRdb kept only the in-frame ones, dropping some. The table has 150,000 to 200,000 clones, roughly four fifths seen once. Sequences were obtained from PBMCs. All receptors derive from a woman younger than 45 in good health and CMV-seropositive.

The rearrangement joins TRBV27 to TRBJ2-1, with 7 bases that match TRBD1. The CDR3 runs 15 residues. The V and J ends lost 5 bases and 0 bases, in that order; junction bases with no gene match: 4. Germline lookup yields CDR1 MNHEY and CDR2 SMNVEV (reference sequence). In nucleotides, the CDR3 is TGTGCCAGCAGTCCAGACAGGGTCTCCTACAATGAGCAGTTCTTC. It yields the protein CASSPDRVSYNEQFF.

The DNA of the CDR3 is TGTGCCAGCAGCGTACAGGGCTCCTACAATGAGCAGTTCTTC. Amino acid sequence: CASSVQGSYNEQFF. The chain uses TRBV9 and TRBJ2-1; tentatively, D is TRBD1 (5 bases). This CDR3 is 14 amino acids long. Germline V gene data show CDR1 as SGDLS and CDR2 as YYNGEE. V dropped 1 base and J dropped 0 bases, with 5 bases sitting between them.

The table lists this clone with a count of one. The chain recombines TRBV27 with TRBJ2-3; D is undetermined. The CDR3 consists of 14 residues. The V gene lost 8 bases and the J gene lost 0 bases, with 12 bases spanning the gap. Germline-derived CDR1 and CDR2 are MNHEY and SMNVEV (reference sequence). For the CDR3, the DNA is TGTGCCAGCCGGATCCGACTTAGCACAGATACGCAGTATTTT. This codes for CASRIRLSTDTQYF.

CDR3 loop: CASSSGRGSYEQYF. CDR3 DNA: TGTGCCAGCAGCTCCGGGCGGGGATCCTACGAGCAGTACTTC. The chain joins TRBV7-9 to TRBJ2-7; tentatively, D is TRBD2 (6 bases). Germline loops: CDR1 SEHNR, CDR2 FQNEAQ (reference sequence). The CDR3 runs to 14 residues. Trimming removed 4 bases at V and 1 base at J, with 11 bases between.

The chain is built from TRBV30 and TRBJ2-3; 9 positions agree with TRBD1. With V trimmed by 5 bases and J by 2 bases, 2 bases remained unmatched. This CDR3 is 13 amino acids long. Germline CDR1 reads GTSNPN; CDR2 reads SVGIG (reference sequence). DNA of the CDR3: TGTGCCTGGGGACAGGGGTACACAGATACGCAGTATTTT. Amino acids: CAWGQGYTDTQYF.

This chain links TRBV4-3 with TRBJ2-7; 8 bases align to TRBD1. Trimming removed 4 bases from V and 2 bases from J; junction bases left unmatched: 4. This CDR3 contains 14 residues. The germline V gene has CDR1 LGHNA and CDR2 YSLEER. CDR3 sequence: CASSRTGTAYEQYF. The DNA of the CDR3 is TGCGCCAGCAGCCGGACAGGGACAGCCTACGAGCAGTACTTC.

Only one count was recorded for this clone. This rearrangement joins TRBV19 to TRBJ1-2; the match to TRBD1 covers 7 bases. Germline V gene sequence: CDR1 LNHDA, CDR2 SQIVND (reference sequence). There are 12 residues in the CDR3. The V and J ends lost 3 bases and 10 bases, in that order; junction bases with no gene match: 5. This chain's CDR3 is CASSMETGPYTF. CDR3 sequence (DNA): TGTGCCAGTAGTATGGAGACAGGGCCCTACACCTTC.

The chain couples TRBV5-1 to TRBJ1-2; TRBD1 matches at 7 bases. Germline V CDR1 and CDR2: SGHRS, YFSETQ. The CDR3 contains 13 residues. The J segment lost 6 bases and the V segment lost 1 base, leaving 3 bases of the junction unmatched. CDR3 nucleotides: TGCGCCAGCAGCTTGAACAGGGGAGATGGCTACACCTTC. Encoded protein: CASSLNRGDGYTF.

CDR3 sequence: CAWSVGRVGGYTF. The CDR3 coding sequence is TGTGCCTGGAGTGTAGGCCGGGTGGGTGGCTACACCTTC. This chain connects TRBV30 to TRBJ1-2; no reliable D call. The CDR3 has 13 amino acids. Trimming took 0 bases from V and 7 from J, leaving 12 bases between them. Germline V gene sequence: CDR1 GTSNPN, CDR2 SVGIG (reference sequence).

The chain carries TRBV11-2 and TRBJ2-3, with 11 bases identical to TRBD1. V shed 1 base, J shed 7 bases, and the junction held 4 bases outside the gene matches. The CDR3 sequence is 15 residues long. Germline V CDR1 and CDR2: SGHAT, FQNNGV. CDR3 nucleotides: TGTGCCAGCAGCTTAGGGGACAGGGGGTATAATACGCAGTATTTT. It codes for CASSLGDRGYNTQYF.

The CDR3 spells CASSEYEITSGRYSYNEQFF. CDR3 nucleotides: TGCGCCAGCAGCGAATACGAAATTACTAGCGGGAGATACTCCTACAATGAGCAGTTCTTC. The gene calls are TRBV5-1 and TRBJ2-1, with 11 bases lining up with TRBD2. Germline CDR1 is SGHRS and CDR2 is YFSETQ. Unmatched junction bases numbered 15, after V lost 4 bases and J lost 0 bases. The CDR3 is 20 amino acids. The variable domain in full, with the rest retrieved from reference TRBV5-1 and TRBJ2-1, is KAGVTQTPRYLIKTRGQQVTLSCSPISGHRSVSWYQQTPGQGLQFLFEYFSETQRNKGNFPGRFSGRQFSNSRSEMNVSTLELGDSALYLCASSEYEITSGRYSYNEQFFGPGTRLTVL.

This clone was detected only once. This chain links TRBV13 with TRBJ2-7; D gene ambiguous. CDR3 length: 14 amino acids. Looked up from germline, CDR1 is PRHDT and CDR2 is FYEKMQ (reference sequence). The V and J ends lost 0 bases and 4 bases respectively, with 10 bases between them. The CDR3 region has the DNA TGTGCCAGCAGCTTAGGCGTGGCCAGGTACGAGCAGTACTTC. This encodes CASSLGVARYEQYF.

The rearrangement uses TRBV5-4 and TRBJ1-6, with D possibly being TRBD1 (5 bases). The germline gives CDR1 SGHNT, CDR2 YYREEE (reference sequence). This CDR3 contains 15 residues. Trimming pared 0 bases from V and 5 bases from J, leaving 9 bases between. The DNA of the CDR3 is TGTGCCAGCAGCTTGGCCGGGGGTGATAATTCACCCCTCCACTTT. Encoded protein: CASSLAGGDNSPLHF.

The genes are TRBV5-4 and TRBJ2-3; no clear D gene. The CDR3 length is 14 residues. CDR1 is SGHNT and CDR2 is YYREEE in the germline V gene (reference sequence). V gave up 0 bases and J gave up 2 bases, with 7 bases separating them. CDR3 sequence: CASSLDSHTDTQYF. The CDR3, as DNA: TGTGCCAGCAGCTTGGACAGCCACACAGATACGCAGTATTTT.

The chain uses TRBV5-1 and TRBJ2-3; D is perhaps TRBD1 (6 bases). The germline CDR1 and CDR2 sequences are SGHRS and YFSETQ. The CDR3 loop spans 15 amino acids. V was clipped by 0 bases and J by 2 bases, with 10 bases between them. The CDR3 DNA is TGCGCCAGCAGCTTGGGGGGGCCAAACACAGATACGCAGTATTTT. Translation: CASSLGGPNTDTQYF. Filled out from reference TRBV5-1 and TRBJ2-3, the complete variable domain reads KAGVTQTPRYLIKTRGQQVTLSCSPISGHRSVSWYQQTPGQGLQFLFEYFSETQRNKGNFPGRFSGRQFSNSRSEMNVSTLELGDSALYLCASSLGGPNTDTQYFGPGTRLTVL.

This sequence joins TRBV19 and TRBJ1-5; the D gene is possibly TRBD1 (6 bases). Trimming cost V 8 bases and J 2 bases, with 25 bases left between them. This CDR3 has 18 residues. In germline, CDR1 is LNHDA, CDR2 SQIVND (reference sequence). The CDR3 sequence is CASHPGTPLGKGNQPQHF. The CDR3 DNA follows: TGTGCCAGTCATCCCGGGACACCCTTAGGGAAAGGCAATCAGCCCCAGCATTTT. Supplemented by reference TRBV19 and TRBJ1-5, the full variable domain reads DGGITQSPKYLFRKEGQNVTLSCEQNLNHDAMYWYRQDPGQGLRLIYYSQIVNDFQKGDIAEGYSVSREKKESFPLTVTSAQKNPTAFYLCASHPGTPLGKGNQPQHFGDGTRLSIL.

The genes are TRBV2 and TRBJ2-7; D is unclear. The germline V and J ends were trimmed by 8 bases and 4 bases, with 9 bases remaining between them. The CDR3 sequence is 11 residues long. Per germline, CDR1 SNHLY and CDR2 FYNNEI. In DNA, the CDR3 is TGTGCCAGCGCGGTGGCGTACGAGCAGTACTTC. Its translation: CASAVAYEQYF.

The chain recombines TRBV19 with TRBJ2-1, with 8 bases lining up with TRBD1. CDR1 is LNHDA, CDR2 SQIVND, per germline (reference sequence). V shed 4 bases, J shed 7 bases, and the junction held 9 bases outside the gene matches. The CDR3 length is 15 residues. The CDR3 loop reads CASSRRGQGANEQFF. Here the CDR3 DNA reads TGTGCCAGTAGTAGAAGGGGGCAGGGGGCTAATGAGCAGTTCTTC.

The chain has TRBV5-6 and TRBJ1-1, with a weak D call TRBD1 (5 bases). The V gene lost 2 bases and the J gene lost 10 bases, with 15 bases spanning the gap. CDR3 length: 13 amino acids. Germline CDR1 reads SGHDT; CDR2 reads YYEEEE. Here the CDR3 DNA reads TGTGCCAGCAGCTTCTCTCGGGGGGAGAGAGCTTTCTTT. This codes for CASSFSRGERAFF.

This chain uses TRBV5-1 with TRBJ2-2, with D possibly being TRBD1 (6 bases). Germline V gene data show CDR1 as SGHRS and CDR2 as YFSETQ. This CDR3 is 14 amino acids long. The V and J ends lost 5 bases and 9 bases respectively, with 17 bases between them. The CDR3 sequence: CASSYKRGRRELFF. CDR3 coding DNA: TGCGCCAGCAGTTACAAAAGGGGGAGAAGGGAGCTGTTTTTT.

CDR3 sequence (DNA): TGTGCCAGCAGTTTATCGGACAGGGCCTACGAGCAGTACTTC. Translation: CASSLSDRAYEQYF. The chain joins TRBV27 to TRBJ2-7; 8 bases match TRBD1. The germline CDR1 and CDR2 sequences are MNHEY and SMNVEV (reference sequence). Trimming at V came to 0 bases and at J to 2 bases, leaving 0 bases not matched to a gene. The CDR3 length is 14 residues.

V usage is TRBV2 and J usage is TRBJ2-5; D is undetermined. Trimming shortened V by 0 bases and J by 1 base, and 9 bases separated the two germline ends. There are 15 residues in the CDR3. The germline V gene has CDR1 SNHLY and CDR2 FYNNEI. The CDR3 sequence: CASSEAAQTQETQYF. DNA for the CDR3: TGTGCCAGCAGTGAAGCCGCACAGACCCAAGAGACCCAGTACTTC. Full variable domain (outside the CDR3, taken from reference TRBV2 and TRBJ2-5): EPEVTQTPSHQVTQMGQEVILRCVPISNHLYFYWYRQILGQKVEFLVSFYNNEISEKSEIFDDQFSVERPDGSNFTLKIRSTKLEDSAMYFCASSEAAQTQETQYFGPGTRLLVL.

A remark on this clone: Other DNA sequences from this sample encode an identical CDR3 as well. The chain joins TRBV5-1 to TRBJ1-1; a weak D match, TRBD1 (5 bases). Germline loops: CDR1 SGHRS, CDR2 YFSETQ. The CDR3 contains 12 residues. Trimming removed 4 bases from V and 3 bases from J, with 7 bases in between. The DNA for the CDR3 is TGCGCCAGCAGCCTGACAGACACTGAAGCTTTCTTT. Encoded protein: CASSLTDTEAFF. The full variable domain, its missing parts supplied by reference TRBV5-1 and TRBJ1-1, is KAGVTQTPRYLIKTRGQQVTLSCSPISGHRSVSWYQQTPGQGLQFLFEYFSETQRNKGNFPGRFSGRQFSNSRSEMNVSTLELGDSALYLCASSLTDTEAFFGQGTRLTVV.